Shown below are 21 T cell receptor beta chains from a single sample sequenced in a study of cytomegalovirus exposure and HLA in healthy donors. Use of 60 Vbeta and 13 Jbeta primers characterized the PCR. Assay used: immunoSEQ multiplex PCR; TCRdb lists only in-frame clones, some missing. The sample consists of 90,000 or so clones, around 78% of them appearing once. Sequencing was done on a sample of PBMCs. These receptors originate from a male donor in good health and CMV-seropositive.

The chain has TRBV4-1 and TRBJ1-3, with D possibly TRBD1 on 5 matching bases. The germline V and J ends were trimmed by 1 base and 0 bases, with 13 bases remaining between them. CDR3 length equals 17 residues. The germline gives CDR1 MGHRA, CDR2 YSYEKL. CDR3 sequence reads: CASSQVGRQTSGNTIYF. The CDR3 nucleotides are TGCGCCAGCAGCCAAGTGGGGCGACAGACCTCTGGAAACACCATATATTTT.

This clone was detected once. The rearrangement joins TRBV30 to TRBJ2-3, with 11 bases matching TRBD2. J gave up 2 bases and V 2 bases, and 6 bases lay outside the gene matches. This CDR3 has 16 residues. Germline CDR1 GTSNPN, CDR2 SVGIG (reference sequence). This chain's CDR3 is CAWSPGTSGHTDTQYF. The CDR3 DNA is TGTGCCTGGAGTCCTGGGACTAGCGGTCACACAGATACGCAGTATTTT.

The chain recombines TRBV2 with TRBJ2-7; 8 bases line up with TRBD2. The V and J ends lost 8 bases and 3 bases, in that order; junction bases with no gene match: 9. Germline CDR1 and CDR2: SNHLY and FYNNEI. The CDR3 runs 14 residues. CDR3 sequence: CASRRGTSGYEQYF. The CDR3 bases are TGTGCCAGCCGGAGGGGGACTAGTGGCTACGAGCAGTACTTC.

The genes are TRBV4-1 and TRBJ1-5; no reliable D call. The CDR3 spans 14 residues. CDR1 and CDR2 (germline): MGHRA, YSYEKL. The V gene lost 4 bases and the J gene lost 6 bases, with 13 bases spanning the gap. The CDR3 coding sequence is TGCGCCAGCAGCCCAAGCGAGGTAGTTCAGCCCCAGCATTTT. Encoded protein: CASSPSEVVQPQHF.

The CDR3 reads CASSEGQRLNTEAFF. The CDR3 DNA follows: TGTGCCAGCAGTGAGGGACAGCGTTTGAACACTGAAGCTTTCTTT. J is TRBJ1-1 and V is TRBV6-1, with 7 bases matching TRBD1. Trimming removed 3 bases from V and 0 bases from J; junction bases left unmatched: 4. The CDR3 sequence is 15 residues long. Germline CDR1 is MNHNS and CDR2 is SASEGT.

The CDR3 DNA reads TGTGCCAGCAGTCTTCGGACAGGGAACAATCAGCCCCAGCATTTT. This gives the protein CASSLRTGNNQPQHF. The chain carries TRBV2 and TRBJ1-5; the match to TRBD1 covers 8 bases. The germline V gene has CDR1 SNHLY and CDR2 FYNNEI. J gave up 3 bases and V 5 bases, and 6 bases lay outside the gene matches. The CDR3 sequence is 15 residues long.

In its sample, this clone was seen once. The V and J genes are TRBV29-1 and TRBJ1-3; D is perhaps TRBD1 (5 bases). The CDR3 has 12 residues. V was shortened by 5 bases and J by 7 bases, with 12 bases between the two germline ends. Germline V gene sequence: CDR1 SQVTM, CDR2 ANQGSEA. CDR3 DNA sequence: TGCAGCGTTCGTCAGGGTGCGAACACCATATATTTT. Translated, it gives CSVRQGANTIYF.

The rearrangement uses TRBV7-9 and TRBJ1-4, with D unclear. The CDR3 sequence is 15 residues long. V lost 5 bases and J 6 bases, leaving 16 bases between the germline ends. Germline lookup yields CDR1 SEHNR and CDR2 FQNEAQ (reference sequence). The CDR3 loop is CASSHPQSLDEKLFF. DNA of the CDR3: TGTGCCAGCAGCCATCCACAGAGTTTGGATGAAAAACTGTTTTTT.

The chain has TRBV9 and TRBJ2-3; D ambiguous. Germline CDR1 and CDR2: SGDLS and YYNGEE. Trimming stripped 4 bases from V and 0 bases from J, with 15 bases between. The CDR3 sequence is 16 residues long. The CDR3 nucleotides read TGTGCCAGCAGCCCCCTGACACCTACGAGCACAGATACGCAGTATTTT. Translation: CASSPLTPTSTDTQYF.

This clone is a singleton in its sample. The chain joins TRBV25-1 to TRBJ2-4, with a tentative D call TRBD2 (7 bases). CDR1 MGHDK and CDR2 SYGVNS come from the germline V gene. Trimming cost V 6 bases and J 7 bases, with 16 bases left between them. The CDR3 extends over 14 amino acids. This CDR3 reads CASSAPPGGNIQYF. In DNA, the CDR3 is TGTGCCAGCAGCGCCCCGCCGGGGGGCAACATTCAGTACTTC.

The chain carries TRBV28 and TRBJ2-5, with a tentative D call TRBD2 (5 bases). The CDR3 runs to 12 residues. V lost 7 bases and J lost 5, with 11 bases in between. Per germline, CDR1 MDHEN and CDR2 SYDVKM. The CDR3 DNA reads TGTGCCAGCATGTGGCGAGGGGAGACCCAGTACTTC. As protein: CASMWRGETQYF. The variable domain in full, completed from reference TRBV28 and TRBJ2-5, reads DVKVTQSSRYLVKRTGEKVFLECVQDMDHENMFWYRQDPGLGLRLIYFSYDVKMKEKGDIPEGYSVSREKKERFSLILESASTNQTSMYLCASMWRGETQYFGPGTRLLVL.

The genes are TRBV29-1 and TRBJ2-1; 10 bases are a match to TRBD2. CDR3 length: 14 residues. V shed 7 bases, J shed 4 bases, and the junction held 7 bases outside the gene matches. The germline gives CDR1 SQVTM, CDR2 ANQGSEA. In DNA form, the CDR3 reads TGCAGCGCCGAGAGGACTAGCGGATACAATGAGCAGTTCTTC. Residues: CSAERTSGYNEQFF.

This chain connects TRBV6-1 to TRBJ1-5, with 8 bases lining up with TRBD1. The CDR3 length is 15 residues. Per germline, CDR1 MNHNS and CDR2 SASEGT. V shed 2 bases, J shed 1 base, and the junction held 1 base outside the gene matches. The CDR3 sequence: CASSEWTGSNQPQHF. The CDR3 DNA is TGTGCCAGCAGTGAATGGACAGGGAGCAATCAGCCCCAGCATTTT.

J is TRBJ2-3 and V is TRBV19; 9 bases agree with TRBD2. Germline trimming cut 6 bases from V and 4 bases from J; bases unmatched to any gene: 23. The germline V gene encodes CDR1 LNHDA and CDR2 SQIVND (reference sequence). This CDR3 contains 20 residues. The CDR3 bases are TGTGCCAGTAGCCACCCTACCGGGACAAGTGGTAGCGGGAGCCCAGATACGCAGTATTTT. It yields the protein CASSHPTGTSGSGSPDTQYF.

V gene TRBV7-9 combines with J gene TRBJ2-1; tentatively, D is TRBD1 (5 bases). Trimming took 5 bases from V and 10 from J, leaving 9 bases between them. The CDR3 covers 11 residues. CDR1 is SEHNR, CDR2 FQNEAQ, per germline (reference sequence). CDR3 DNA: TGTGCCAGCAGCCAGACAGCCGAGCAGTTCTTC. It specifies CASSQTAEQFF.

The chain uses TRBV30 and TRBJ2-1; 9 nucleotides align to TRBD1. With V trimmed by 2 bases and J by 7 bases, 6 bases remained unmatched. Germline V gene lookup returns CDR1 GTSNPN and CDR2 SVGIG (reference sequence). CDR3 size: 14 residues. This chain's CDR3 is CAWSKQGQGNEQFF. DNA for the CDR3: TGTGCCTGGAGTAAACAAGGACAGGGGAATGAGCAGTTCTTC.

The sample holds one count of this clone. This chain joins TRBV6-5 and TRBJ2-7; TRBD2 might be the D (6 bases). V was cut by 0 bases and J by 3 bases, with 9 bases left in between. The CDR3 loop spans 14 amino acids. Germline CDR1 and CDR2: MNHEY and SVGAGI. The CDR3 region has the DNA TGTGCCAGCAGTTACTCGATGCGGGGCTACGAGCAGTACTTC. It encodes CASSYSMRGYEQYF.

This chain joins TRBV19 and TRBJ2-7, with 11 bases aligning to TRBD1. This CDR3 comprises 15 residues. Looked up from germline, CDR1 is LNHDA and CDR2 is SQIVND (reference sequence). With V trimmed by 3 bases and J by 7 bases, 8 bases remained unmatched. Here the CDR3 DNA reads TGTGCCAGTAGTATTGGAGGACAGGGGGCTTTTGAGCAGTACTTC. Its translation: CASSIGGQGAFEQYF.

The genes are TRBV5-1 and TRBJ2-2; 7 bases fit TRBD2. The CDR3 contains 15 residues. V was clipped by 4 bases and J by 2 bases; unmatched bases: 5. Germline values: CDR1 SGHRS, CDR2 YFSETQ. The CDR3 sequence: CASSGASGNTGELFF. For the CDR3, the DNA is TGCGCCAGCAGCGGGGCTAGCGGAAACACCGGGGAGCTGTTTTTT. Based on the CDR3 plus reference TRBV5-1 and TRBJ2-2, the full variable domain is KAGVTQTPRYLIKTRGQQVTLSCSPISGHRSVSWYQQTPGQGLQFLFEYFSETQRNKGNFPGRFSGRQFSNSRSEMNVSTLELGDSALYLCASSGASGNTGELFFGEGSRLTVL.

CDR3 in amino acids: CASSPTGVNTGELFF. The CDR3 DNA reads TGCGCCAGCAGCCCCACAGGGGTGAACACCGGGGAGCTGTTTTTT. V and J are TRBV10-2 and TRBJ2-2, with TRBD1 matching 7 bases. Germline-derived CDR1 and CDR2 are WSHSY and SAAADI. This CDR3 contains 15 residues. J was trimmed by 1 base and V by 6 bases; bases with no gene match: 5.

This clone was seen a few times. CDR3 residues: CASSLGPGNTEAFF. In DNA form, the CDR3 reads TGTGCCAGCAGCTTGGGTCCAGGGAACACTGAAGCTTTCTTT. The rearrangement uses TRBV5-6 and TRBJ1-1; D not certain. CDR3 length: 14 amino acids. V lost 0 bases to trimming and J lost 1 base, with 7 bases between them. CDR1 is SGHDT, CDR2 YYEEEE, per germline.